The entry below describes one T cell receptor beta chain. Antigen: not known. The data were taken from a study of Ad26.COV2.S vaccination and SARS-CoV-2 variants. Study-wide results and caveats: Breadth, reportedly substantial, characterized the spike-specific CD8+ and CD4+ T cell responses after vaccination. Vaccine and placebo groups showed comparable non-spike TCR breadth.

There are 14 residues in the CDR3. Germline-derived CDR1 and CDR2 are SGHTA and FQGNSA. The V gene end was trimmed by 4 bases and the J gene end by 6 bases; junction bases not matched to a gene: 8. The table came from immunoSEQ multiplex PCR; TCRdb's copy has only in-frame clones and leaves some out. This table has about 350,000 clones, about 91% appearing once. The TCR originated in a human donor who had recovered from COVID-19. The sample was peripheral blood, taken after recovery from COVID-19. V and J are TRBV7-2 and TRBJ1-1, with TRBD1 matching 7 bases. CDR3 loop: CASSSPDRVAEAFF. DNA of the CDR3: TGTGCCAGCAGCTCCCCTGACAGGGTCGCTGAAGCTTTCTTT. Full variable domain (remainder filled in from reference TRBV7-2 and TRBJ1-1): GAGVSQSPSNKVTEKGKDVELRCDPISGHTALYWYRQSLGQGLEFLIYFQGNSAPDKSGLPSDRFSAERTGGSVSTLTIQRTQQEDSAVYLCASSSPDRVAEAFFGQGTRLTVV.